This TCR beta chain comes out of a study of T cell responses to AZD1222 COVID-19 vaccine listed by TCRdb under 2021. At the level of the whole study: AZD1222 recipients given second doses at about 4 weeks or at about 12 weeks were pooled, since spike-specific TCR depth and breadth were not found to differ between the two schedules. TCR sequencing was performed for 230 to 250 trial participants, of whom some 200 were given two doses of AZD1222 and around 25 were given two doses of MenACWY control vaccine. Trial participants were enrolled by age into 18-55, 56-69 and 70-plus year subgroups, with approximately 150, 28 and 58 TCR-sequenced participants respectively. Results and caveats for the whole study, not just this receptor: The 56-69-year group was small, and its depth increase did not reach significance, likely because of low power. Because no day 14 peak-response samples were available, the repertoires could be characterized only after the peak T cell response. Reportedly, close to half of the unique spike-specific TCRs recognized epitopes lying outside the regions that are mutated in the B.1.351 and B.1.1.7 variants. Most participants were white British and females outnumbered males, and the authors suggested that clonal diversity may have been underestimated. After two AZD1222 doses, both the breadth and the depth of spike-specific TCRs were significantly higher than at day 0 and than in MenACWY recipients. Vaccine-associated CD4 TCRs spanned the whole spike protein, with dominant responses in regions 160-218 and 743-854. Conclusions about previously exposed vaccinees are limited, since just five or six AZD1222 recipients were seropositive for SARS-CoV-2 at baseline.

What this sample's time point label stands for: baseline before first vaccination. Vaccinee samples were obtained from the UK trials COV001 and COV002, which included a single-blind randomized controlled phase 2/3 trial of AZD1222 (ChAdOx1 nCoV-19) in healthy adults. Trial participant PBMC samples were collected at day 0 and day 28 after the second dose for TCRbeta chain sequencing. The CDR3 regions of human TCRbeta chains were analyzed by immunosequencing. The study's processing was this. Repertoire TCRs were matched against a reference library of SARS-CoV-2-specific TCRs generated with the MIRA antigen-specificity platform. Breadth was defined as the fraction of unique TCRs that were SARS-CoV-2-associated, and depth was defined as the fraction of total T cells that were SARS-CoV-2-associated. Each spike-specific TCR was assigned to its reactive spike region and to a CD4 or CD8 class using the MIRA data. Log10-transformed breadth and depth values were compared by one-way ANOVA with Sidak's multiple comparisons tests. TCRdb retrieved this table from immuneACCESS and kept in-frame rearrangements only. Not all clones are present; in checked studies, unresolved V genes account for under half, and no reason is known for the remainder. That table gives V, J and clone size, and the DNA gave D and trimming. A total of 170,000 or so clones appear in this sample, 90% of them only once. The ten largest clones add up to about 3% of the sample.

Inclusive of the bounding cysteine and phenylalanine, the CDR3 is 16 residues long. Here the CDR3 DNA is all that survives: 48 bases in frame from base 1. V is clipped by 5 bases and J by 1 base, and the sequence between their germline boundaries is 16 bases long. CDR1 and CDR2, looked up from the germline V gene, are SGHTA and FQGTGA. To note about this clone: What antigen it recognizes has not been identified. Per-base quality was not reported, and no clone a single base away is much larger than it.

The sample consisted of peripheral blood, taken on day 0 of AZD1222 vaccination. This clonotype was obtained from an adult in good health. The chain links TRBV7-3 with TRBJ2-3; TRBD2 is a weak D gene call, 6 bases matching. The sequenced DNA is TGTGCCAGCAGCACGGACTATTCTCGGGGCACAGATACGCAGTATTTT. Its protein is CASSTDYSRGTDTQYF. Beyond the CDR3, the reference TRBV7-3 and TRBJ2-3 genes provide the residues; the full variable domain reads: GAGVSQTPSNKVTEKGKYVELRCDPISGHTALYWYRQSLGQGPEFLIYFQGTGAADDSGLPNDRFFAVRPEGSVSTLKIQRTERGDSAVYLCASSTDYSRGTDTQYFGPGTRLTVL.